This T cell receptor beta chain was documented in a study of T-cell memory formation after mild COVID-19. Study as a whole: There were largely donor-specific TCR clusters.

Findings of the study overall: Clones contracting across day 15 to 85 had a balanced CD4/CD8 profile; later expanding clones leaned CD4+. The pre-infection memory compartment contained some responding clones, suggesting cross-reactive memory joined.

As regards this clonotype: What it recognizes is unknown.

TCR alpha and TCR beta cDNA libraries carrying sample barcodes and UMIs came from 5'RACE with constant-segment primers. TCRdb ran MiXCR on the 5' RACE reads and lists one entry per CDR3 protein. The sample holds about 250,000 distinct CDR3 sequences, over 15% seen once. Between the trimmed V and J ends, which lost 7 bases and 6 bases, there was a span of 13 bases. There are 14 residues in the CDR3. Germline CDR1 and CDR2: MGHRA and YSYEKL. Sample: PBMCs or a T cell subset sorted from them (not recorded which). The clonotype comes from a man aged 18 to 29 who had mild COVID-19 (a few samples of this study predate the infection). Cell type and time point are not known. This chain connects TRBV4-1 to TRBJ1-6; tentatively, D is TRBD1 (5 bases). CDR3 sequence: CASNHHRFNSPLHF. The CDR3, as DNA: TGCGCCAGCAACCACCACAGGTTTAATTCACCCCTCCACTTT.